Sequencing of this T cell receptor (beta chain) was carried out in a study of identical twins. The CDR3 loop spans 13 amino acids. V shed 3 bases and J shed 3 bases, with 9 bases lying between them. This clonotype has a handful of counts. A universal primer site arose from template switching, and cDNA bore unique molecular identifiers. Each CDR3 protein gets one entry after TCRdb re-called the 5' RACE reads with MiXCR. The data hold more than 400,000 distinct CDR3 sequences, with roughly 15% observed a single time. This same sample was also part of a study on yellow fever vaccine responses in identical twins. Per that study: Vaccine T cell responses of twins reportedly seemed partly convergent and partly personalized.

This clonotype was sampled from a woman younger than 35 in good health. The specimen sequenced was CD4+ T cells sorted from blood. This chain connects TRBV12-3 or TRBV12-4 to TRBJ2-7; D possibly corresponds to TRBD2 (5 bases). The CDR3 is CASSLGGGYEQYF. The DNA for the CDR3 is TGTGCCAGCAGTTTGGGCGGAGGCTACGAGCAGTACTTC.